A selection of T cell receptor beta chains follows, all from one sample in a study of shared clonotypes between healthy human individuals. This table comes from immunoSEQ multiplex PCR, and its TCRdb copy is limited to in-frame clones, with some not included. This sample yields some 1,900,000 clones, of which about 95% are seen a single time; 1% to 1.5% belongs to the top ten. Sequencing used naive CD8+ T cells sorted from blood. The source of these receptors is a man between 18 and 29 years old in good health. CDR3s leave out the opening cysteine and the closing phenylalanine or tryptophan.

cdr3_aa: ASSVHGDSYNEQF; cdr3_length: 13; v_call: TRBV9
cdr3_aa: ASSESGPNQPQH; cdr3_length: 12; v_call: TRBV6-1
cdr3_aa: ASSLNAISGNTIY; cdr3_length: 13; v_call: TRBV5-1
cdr3_aa: ASSQEEAGGVYEQY; cdr3_length: 14; v_call: TRBV4-1
cdr3_aa: ASSLDQLNQETQY; cdr3_length: 13; v_call: TRBV7-2
cdr3_aa: AISESVLAGGRLGTDTQY; cdr3_length: 18; v_call: TRBV10-3
cdr3_aa: ASRGTGDYGYT; cdr3_length: 11; v_call: TRBV2
cdr3_aa: ASSMPGENSPLH; cdr3_length: 12; v_call: TRBV19
cdr3_aa: ASSSGRTPSPYEQY; cdr3_length: 14; v_call: TRBV13
cdr3_aa: ASSTATGNEQF; cdr3_length: 11; v_call: TRBV19
cdr3_aa: AGVGARNEQY; cdr3_length: 10; v_call: TRBV30
cdr3_aa: AWSVIVDGYT; cdr3_length: 10; v_call: TRBV30
cdr3_aa: ASSLSTGWVNEQF; cdr3_length: 13; v_call: TRBV5-4
cdr3_aa: ASSSQLQGARNQPQH; cdr3_length: 15; v_call: TRBV11-1
cdr3_aa: ASSLPIFAGRGDEQY; cdr3_length: 15; v_call: TRBV7-2
cdr3_aa: ASSLVGGASSYNEQF; cdr3_length: 15; v_call: TRBV7-6
cdr3_aa: ASSSTSRGPEQY; cdr3_length: 12; v_call: TRBV7-9
cdr3_aa: ASSLGRVYEQY; cdr3_length: 11; v_call: TRBV7-9
cdr3_aa: AWSYTNTGELF; cdr3_length: 11; v_call: TRBV30
cdr3_aa: ASSSMAEAF; cdr3_length: 9; v_call: TRBV28
cdr3_aa: ASFGQSRSGNTIY; cdr3_length: 13; v_call: TRBV11-2
cdr3_aa: ASSFRGYEQY; cdr3_length: 10; v_call: TRBV27
cdr3_aa: ASSPRTGGDTDTQY; cdr3_length: 14; v_call: TRBV27
cdr3_aa: ASSLSSGWADTQY; cdr3_length: 13; v_call: TRBV28
cdr3_aa: ASSEGLAVYTGELF; cdr3_length: 14; v_call: TRBV6-1
cdr3_aa: ASSLSGGDSPLH; cdr3_length: 12; v_call: TRBV7-3
cdr3_aa: ASSHTGTKSYEQY; cdr3_length: 13; v_call: TRBV27
cdr3_aa: ASSWRDGTDTQY; cdr3_length: 12; v_call: TRBV27
cdr3_aa: ASSQVPLPGTEKLF; cdr3_length: 14; v_call: TRBV4-1
cdr3_aa: ASSQDPASGRTSYEQY; cdr3_length: 16; v_call: TRBV4-1
cdr3_aa: ASGPFETYEQY; cdr3_length: 11; v_call: TRBV12-5
cdr3_aa: ASSIWAGDVDTEAF; cdr3_length: 14; v_call: TRBV5-1
cdr3_aa: ASGQGPDEKLF; cdr3_length: 11; v_call: TRBV9
cdr3_aa: AWSATSGGVLNNEQF; cdr3_length: 15; v_call: TRBV30
cdr3_aa: ASSLPGLLLYGYT; cdr3_length: 13; v_call: TRBV7-9
cdr3_aa: ASSLPGGYGYT; cdr3_length: 11; v_call: TRBV11-2
cdr3_aa: ASRRTGQETQY; cdr3_length: 11; v_call: TRBV7-9
cdr3_aa: ASSQDISGSSYEQY; cdr3_length: 14; v_call: TRBV4-1
cdr3_aa: ASSLPGQILTQY; cdr3_length: 12; v_call: TRBV7-9
cdr3_aa: ASSLTQGVPTEAF; cdr3_length: 13; v_call: TRBV4-3
cdr3_aa: SVESTEAF; cdr3_length: 8; v_call: TRBV29-1
cdr3_aa: ASSQGGGSIAKNIQY; cdr3_length: 15; v_call: TRBV4-3
cdr3_aa: ASSQTRGGFADGYT; cdr3_length: 14; v_call: TRBV4-1
cdr3_aa: ASSLSAGGGVNEQF; cdr3_length: 14; v_call: TRBV27
cdr3_aa: ASSPSGSNTEAF; cdr3_length: 12; v_call: TRBV7-8
cdr3_aa: SVEDFVAGGQYEQF; cdr3_length: 14; v_call: TRBV29-1
cdr3_aa: ASSLSGGTYNEQF; cdr3_length: 13; v_call: TRBV7-8
cdr3_aa: ASATTGPGELF; cdr3_length: 11; v_call: TRBV7-9
cdr3_aa: ASSVGPGQKEQF; cdr3_length: 12; v_call: TRBV9
cdr3_aa: ASSWTGSSNQPQH; cdr3_length: 13; v_call: TRBV28
cdr3_aa: ASSLSQGPTDTQY; cdr3_length: 13; v_call: TRBV5-1
cdr3_aa: ASSNRLDYEQY; cdr3_length: 11; v_call: TRBV19
cdr3_aa: ASSQNWCSPTNYGYT; cdr3_length: 15; v_call: TRBV23-1
cdr3_aa: ASSPSGVHQPQH; cdr3_length: 12; v_call: TRBV6-5